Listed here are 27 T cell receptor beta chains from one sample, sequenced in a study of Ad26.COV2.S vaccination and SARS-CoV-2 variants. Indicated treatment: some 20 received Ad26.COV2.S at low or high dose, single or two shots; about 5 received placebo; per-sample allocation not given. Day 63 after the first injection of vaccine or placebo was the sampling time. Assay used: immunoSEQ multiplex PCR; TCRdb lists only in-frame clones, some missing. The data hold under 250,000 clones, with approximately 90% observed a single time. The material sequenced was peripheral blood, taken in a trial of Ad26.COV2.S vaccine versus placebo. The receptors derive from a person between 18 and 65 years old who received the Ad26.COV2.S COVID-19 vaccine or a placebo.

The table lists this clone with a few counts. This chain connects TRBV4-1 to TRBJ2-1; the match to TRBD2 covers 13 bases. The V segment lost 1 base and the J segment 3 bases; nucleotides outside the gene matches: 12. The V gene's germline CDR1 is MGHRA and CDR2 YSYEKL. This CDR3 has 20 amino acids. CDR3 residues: CASSQVGLRTSGSIYNEQFF. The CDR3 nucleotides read TGCGCCAGCAGCCAAGTGGGCCTCCGGACTAGCGGGAGTATCTACAATGAGCAGTTCTTC.

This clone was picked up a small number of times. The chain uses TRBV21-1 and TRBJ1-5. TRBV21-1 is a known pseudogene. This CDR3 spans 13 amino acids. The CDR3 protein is CAGKGRDDQPQHF. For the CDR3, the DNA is TGTGCGGGGAAGGGCCGGGATGATCAGCCCCAGCATTTT.

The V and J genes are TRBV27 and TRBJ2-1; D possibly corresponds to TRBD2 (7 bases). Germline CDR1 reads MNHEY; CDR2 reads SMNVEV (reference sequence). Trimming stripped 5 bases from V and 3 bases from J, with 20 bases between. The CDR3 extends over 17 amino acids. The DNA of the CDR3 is TGTGCCAGCAGTCCGCTTGGGGGGGGGCTACACTACAATGAGCAGTTCTTC. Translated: CASSPLGGGLHYNEQFF.

Written as DNA, the CDR3 is TGTGCCAGCAGCGCAATAGCGGGCCGACAAGACACAGATACGCAGTATTTT. This translates into CASSAIAGRQDTDTQYF. V gene TRBV7-3 combines with J gene TRBJ2-3, with 7 bases matching TRBD2. This CDR3 has 17 residues. J lost 2 bases, V lost 5 bases, and 13 bases had no gene match. Germline values: CDR1 SGHTA, CDR2 FQGTGA.

The DNA of the CDR3 is TGTGCCAGCAGGGGCCCCGATCAGCCCCAGCATTTT. Its protein product is CASRGPDQPQHF. The chain employs TRBV12-3 or TRBV12-4 and TRBJ1-5; no definite D call. This CDR3 comprises 12 residues. V lost 6 bases, J lost 5 bases, and 8 bases lay in between.

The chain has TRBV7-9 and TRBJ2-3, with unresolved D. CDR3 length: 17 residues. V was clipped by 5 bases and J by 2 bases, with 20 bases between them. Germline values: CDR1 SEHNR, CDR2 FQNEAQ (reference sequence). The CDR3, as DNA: TGTGCCAGCAGCACCCATGAGGTCTTAACAACCACAGATACGCAGTATTTT. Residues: CASSTHEVLTTTDTQYF.

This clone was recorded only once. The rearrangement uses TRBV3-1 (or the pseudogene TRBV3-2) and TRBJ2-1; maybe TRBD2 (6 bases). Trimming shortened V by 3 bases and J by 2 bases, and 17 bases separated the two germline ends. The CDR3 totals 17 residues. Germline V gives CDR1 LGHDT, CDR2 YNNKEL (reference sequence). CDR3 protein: CASSQRRRTNAYNEQFF. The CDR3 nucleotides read TGTGCCAGCAGCCAGAGGCGCCGGACTAACGCCTACAATGAGCAGTTCTTC.

This CDR3 is CATSRERLKGGELFF. CDR3 bases: TGTGCCACCAGCAGAGAGCGGCTAAAAGGCGGGGAGCTGTTTTTT. The chain links TRBV15 to TRBJ2-2, with unresolved D. Germline CDR1 reads LNHNV; CDR2 reads YYDKDF (reference sequence). V gave up 0 bases and J gave up 7 bases, with 12 bases separating them. CDR3 size: 15 residues.

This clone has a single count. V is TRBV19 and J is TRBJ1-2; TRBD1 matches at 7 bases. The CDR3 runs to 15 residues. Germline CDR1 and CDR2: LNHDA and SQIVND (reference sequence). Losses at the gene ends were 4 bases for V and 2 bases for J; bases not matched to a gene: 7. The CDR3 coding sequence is TGTGCCAGTAGTACCCCGGGACAGCAAAACTATGGCTACACCTTC. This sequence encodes CASSTPGQQNYGYTF.

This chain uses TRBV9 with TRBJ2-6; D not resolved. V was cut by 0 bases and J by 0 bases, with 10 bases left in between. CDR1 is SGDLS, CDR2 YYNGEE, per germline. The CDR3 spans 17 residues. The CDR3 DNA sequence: TGTGCCAGCAGCGTAGCCCAGATACCCTCTGGGGCCAACGTCCTGACTTTC. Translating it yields CASSVAQIPSGANVLTF. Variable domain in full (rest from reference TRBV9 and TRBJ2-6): DSGVTQTPKHLITATGQRVTLRCSPRSGDLSVYWYQQSLDQGLQFLIQYYNGEERAKGNILERFSAQQFPDLHSELNLSSLELGDSALYFCASSVAQIPSGANVLTFGAGSRLTVL.

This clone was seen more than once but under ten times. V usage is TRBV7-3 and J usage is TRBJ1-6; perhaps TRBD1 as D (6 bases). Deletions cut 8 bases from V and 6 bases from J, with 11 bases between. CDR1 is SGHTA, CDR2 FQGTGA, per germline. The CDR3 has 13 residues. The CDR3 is CASASGANSPLHF. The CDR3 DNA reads TGTGCCAGCGCGTCAGGGGCTAATTCACCCCTCCACTTT.

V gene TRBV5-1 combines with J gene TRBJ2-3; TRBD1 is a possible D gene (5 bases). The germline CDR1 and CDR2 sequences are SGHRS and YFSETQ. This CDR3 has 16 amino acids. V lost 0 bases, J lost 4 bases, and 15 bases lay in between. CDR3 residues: CASSLDGRVQPDTQYF. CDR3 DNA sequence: TGCGCCAGCAGCTTGGACGGCAGGGTCCAACCAGATACGCAGTATTTT.

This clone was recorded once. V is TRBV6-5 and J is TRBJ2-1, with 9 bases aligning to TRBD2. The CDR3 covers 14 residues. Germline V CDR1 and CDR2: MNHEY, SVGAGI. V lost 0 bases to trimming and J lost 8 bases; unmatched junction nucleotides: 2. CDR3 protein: CASSYSIAGDEQFF. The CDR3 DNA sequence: TGTGCCAGCAGTTACTCGATAGCGGGAGATGAGCAGTTCTTC.

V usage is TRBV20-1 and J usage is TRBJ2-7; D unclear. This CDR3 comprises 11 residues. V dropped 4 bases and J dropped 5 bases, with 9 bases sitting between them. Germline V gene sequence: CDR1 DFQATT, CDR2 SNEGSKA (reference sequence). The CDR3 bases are TGCAGTGCTATCATGAAGAACGAGCAGTACGTC. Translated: CSAIMKNEQYV.

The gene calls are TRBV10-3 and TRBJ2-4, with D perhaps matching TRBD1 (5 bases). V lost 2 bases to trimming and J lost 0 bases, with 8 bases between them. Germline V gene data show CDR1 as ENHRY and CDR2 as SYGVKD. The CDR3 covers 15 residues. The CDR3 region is CAISEGALAKNIQYF. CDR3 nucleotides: TGTGCCATCAGTGAGGGGGCTTTAGCCAAAAACATTCAGTACTTC.

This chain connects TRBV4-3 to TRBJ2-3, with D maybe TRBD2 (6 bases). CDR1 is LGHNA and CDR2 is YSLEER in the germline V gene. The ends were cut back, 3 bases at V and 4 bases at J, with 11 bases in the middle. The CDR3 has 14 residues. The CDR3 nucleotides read TGCGCCAGCAGCCAGATAACTAGCTCAGATACGCAGTATTTT. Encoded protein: CASSQITSSDTQYF.

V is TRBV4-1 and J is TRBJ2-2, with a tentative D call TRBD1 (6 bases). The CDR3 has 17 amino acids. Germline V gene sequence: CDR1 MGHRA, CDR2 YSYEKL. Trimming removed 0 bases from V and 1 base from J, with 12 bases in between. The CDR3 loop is CASSQDSRGGNTGELFF. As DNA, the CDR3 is TGCGCCAGCAGCCAAGATAGCAGGGGTGGGAACACCGGGGAGCTGTTTTTT.

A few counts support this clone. DNA for the CDR3: TGTGCCAGCAGTTACGGTGGGGGATTGAACACTGAAGCTTTCTTT. Protein product: CASSYGGGLNTEAFF. The V call is TRBV6-5, the J call TRBJ1-1, with D possibly TRBD1 on 5 matching bases. This CDR3 contains 15 residues. CDR1 is MNHEY and CDR2 is SVGAGI in the germline V gene. V dropped 2 bases and J dropped 0 bases, with 10 bases sitting between them.

The CDR3 sequence is CASSAQLAGFNEQFF. Written as DNA, the CDR3 is TGCGCCAGCAGTGCGCAACTAGCGGGTTTCAATGAGCAGTTCTTC. The rearrangement links TRBV4-3 to TRBJ2-1; TRBD2 aligns across 9 bases. This CDR3 contains 15 residues. With 6 bases clipped from V and 6 bases from J, the junction kept 9 bases outside the gene matches. Germline values: CDR1 LGHNA, CDR2 YSLEER.

DNA of the CDR3: TGCGCCAGCAGCCCGGGACTAGCGGGAGGGGGCACCGGGGAGCTGTTTTTT. As protein: CASSPGLAGGGTGELFF. The rearrangement joins TRBV4-3 to TRBJ2-2; 16 bases align to TRBD2. V gave up 4 bases and J gave up 4 bases; unmatched junction bases: 3. The CDR3 has 17 amino acids. Germline V gene data show CDR1 as LGHNA and CDR2 as YSLEER.

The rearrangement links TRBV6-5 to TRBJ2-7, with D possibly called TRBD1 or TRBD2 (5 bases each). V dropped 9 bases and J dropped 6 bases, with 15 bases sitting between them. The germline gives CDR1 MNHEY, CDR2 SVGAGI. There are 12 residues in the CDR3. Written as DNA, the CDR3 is TGTGCCAGTACTAGGGGCCCCGCCGAGCAGTACGTC. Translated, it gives CASTRGPAEQYV.

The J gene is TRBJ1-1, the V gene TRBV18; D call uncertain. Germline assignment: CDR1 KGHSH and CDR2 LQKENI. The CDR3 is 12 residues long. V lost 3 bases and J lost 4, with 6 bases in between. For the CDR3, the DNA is TGTGCCAGCTCACCGGCGGGCACTGAAGCTTTCTTT. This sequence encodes CASSPAGTEAFF.

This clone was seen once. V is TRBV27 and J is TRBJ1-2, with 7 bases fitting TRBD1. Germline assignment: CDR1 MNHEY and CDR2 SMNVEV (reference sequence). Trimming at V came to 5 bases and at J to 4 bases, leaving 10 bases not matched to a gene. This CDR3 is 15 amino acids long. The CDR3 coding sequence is TGTGCCAGCAGTCCCGGGACAGCCCTCTTCTATGGCTACACCTTC. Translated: CASSPGTALFYGYTF.

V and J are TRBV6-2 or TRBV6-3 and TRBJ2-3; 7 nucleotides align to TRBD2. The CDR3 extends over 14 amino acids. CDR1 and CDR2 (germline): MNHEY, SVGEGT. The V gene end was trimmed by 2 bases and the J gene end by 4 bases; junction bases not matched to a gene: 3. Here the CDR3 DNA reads TGTGCCAGCAGTTACCGGACTAGTTCAGATACGCAGTATTTT. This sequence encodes CASSYRTSSDTQYF.

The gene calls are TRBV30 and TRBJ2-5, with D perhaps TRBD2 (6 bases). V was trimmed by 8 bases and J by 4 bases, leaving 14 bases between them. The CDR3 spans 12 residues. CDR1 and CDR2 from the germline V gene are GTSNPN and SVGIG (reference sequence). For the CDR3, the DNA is TGTGCCGCCTCTGGGGGAGGAGAGACCCAGTACTTC. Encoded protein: CAASGGGETQYF.

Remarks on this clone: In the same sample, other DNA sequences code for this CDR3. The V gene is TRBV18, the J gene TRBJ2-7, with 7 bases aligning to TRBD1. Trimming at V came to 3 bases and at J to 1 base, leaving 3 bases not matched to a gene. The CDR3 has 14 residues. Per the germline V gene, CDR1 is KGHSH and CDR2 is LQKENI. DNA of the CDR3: TGTGCCAGCTCACCGAACAGGGGTTCCTACGAGCAGTACGTC. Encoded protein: CASSPNRGSYEQYV.

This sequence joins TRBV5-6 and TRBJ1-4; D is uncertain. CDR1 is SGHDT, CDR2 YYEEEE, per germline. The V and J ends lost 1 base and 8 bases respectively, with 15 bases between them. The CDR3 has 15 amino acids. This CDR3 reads CASSLTTDGTEKLFF. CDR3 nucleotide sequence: TGTGCCAGCAGCTTGACTACCGACGGAACCGAAAAACTGTTTTTT.